Each of the 8 T cell receptor beta chains below was sequenced from the same sample in a study of OX40 agonist ivuxolimab in advanced cancers. Measured with immunoSEQ multiplex PCR; TCRdb has only the in-frame clones, and not every one. The sample holds 19,000 or so clones, approximately 84% seen once. Sequenced material: CD4+ or CD8+ T cells sorted from blood, taken in a trial of the OX40 agonist ivuxolimab. These receptors came from an adult with an advanced solid tumor such as melanoma, head and neck, liver or kidney cancer.

V and J are TRBV27 and TRBJ2-7; weak D call: TRBD1 (6 bases). Trimming removed 5 bases at V and 5 bases at J, with 13 bases between. This CDR3 is 13 amino acids long. Germline V gene lookup returns CDR1 MNHEY and CDR2 SMNVEV (reference sequence). The CDR3 nucleotides are TGTGCCAGCAGTCTACAGGGTACTCACGAGCAGTACTTC. Protein sequence: CASSLQGTHEQYF.

This sequence joins TRBV6-5 and TRBJ2-5, with 7 nucleotides matching TRBD1. CDR3 length equals 15 residues. V trimming: 8 bases; J trimming: 5 bases; junction bases outside the gene matches: 14. CDR1 MNHEY and CDR2 SVGAGI come from the germline V gene. CDR3 region: CASRRQGLTEETQYF. DNA for the CDR3: TGTGCCAGCCGACGACAGGGATTGACGGAGGAGACCCAGTACTTC.

CDR3 DNA sequence: TGTGCCAGCAGCCGCCAACACGGCGGGGCAGCGGTGGTTAGAGAGCAGTACTTC. It encodes CASSRQHGGAAVVREQYF. The chain employs TRBV9 and TRBJ2-7, with a tentative D call TRBD2 (6 bases). The CDR3 covers 18 residues. Germline CDR1 is SGDLS and CDR2 is YYNGEE. With 4 bases removed from V and 7 bases from J, the gap between germline ends came to 30 bases.

The rearrangement uses TRBV10-3 and TRBJ2-7, with D maybe TRBD1 (6 bases). The CDR3 runs to 15 residues. Looked up from germline, CDR1 is ENHRY and CDR2 is SYGVKD. V dropped 0 bases and J dropped 6 bases, with 15 bases sitting between them. The CDR3 sequence is CAISESGAGVIEQYF. Written as DNA, the CDR3 is TGTGCCATCAGTGAGTCGGGGGCAGGGGTGATCGAGCAGTACTTC.

CDR3 sequence reads: CASSPIAGGKETQYF. CDR3 DNA sequence: TGTGCCAGCAGCCCAATAGCGGGGGGGAAAGAGACCCAGTACTTC. The gene calls are TRBV7-9 and TRBJ2-5, with 11 bases lining up with TRBD2. CDR3 size: 15 residues. Germline V lookup: CDR1 SEHNR, CDR2 FQNEAQ (reference sequence). J lost 3 bases, V lost 5 bases, and 5 bases had no gene match.

The chain carries TRBV13 and TRBJ2-4; weak D call: TRBD1 (5 bases). The germline gives CDR1 PRHDT, CDR2 FYEKMQ (reference sequence). Trimming removed 3 bases at V and 9 bases at J, with 15 bases between. There are 14 residues in the CDR3. Here the CDR3 reads CASSLGRRVGIQYF. In nucleotides, the CDR3 is TGTGCCAGCAGCTTGGGGCGCAGGGTTGGCATTCAGTACTTC.

The chain is built from TRBV4-1 and TRBJ1-2, with D unclear. V lost 1 base and J 8 bases, leaving 8 bases between the germline ends. The CDR3 loop spans 12 amino acids. CDR1 is MGHRA and CDR2 is YSYEKL in the germline V gene. This CDR3 reads CASSQGGGGYTF. DNA for the CDR3: TGCGCCAGCAGCCAAGGGGGTGGCGGCTACACCTTC.

The rearrangement uses TRBV6-1 and TRBJ1-2; D ambiguous. Germline loops: CDR1 MNHNS, CDR2 SASEGT. V was trimmed by 0 bases and J by 4 bases, leaving 21 bases between them. The CDR3 is made up of 18 amino acids. CDR3 nucleotides: TGTGCCAGCAGTGAAGCGCCTGGAGGGCGTGAGCCGTCCTATGGCTACACCTTC. Its protein is CASSEAPGGREPSYGYTF.